The 5 T cell receptor beta chains below were found in one sample sequenced in a study of cytomegalovirus exposure and HLA in healthy donors. The PCR ran on 60 Vbeta and 13 Jbeta primers. Some clones are missing from TCRdb's copy, which holds only in-frame ones; the method was immunoSEQ multiplex PCR. The repertoire includes under 150,000 clones, roughly 80% of them detected once, and 1.2% sits in the top ten. The specimen was PBMCs. All receptors derive from a girl aged 2 to 9 in good health and CMV-seronegative.

V gene TRBV5-1 combines with J gene TRBJ1-1; no definite D call. The length of the CDR3 is 14 residues. Germline assignment: CDR1 SGHRS and CDR2 YFSETQ. V was pared by 1 base and J by 2 bases, with 9 bases between. The CDR3 nucleotides read TGCGCCAGCAGCTTGAAAGCCGTAAACACTGAAGCTTTCTTT. This translates into CASSLKAVNTEAFF.

The gene calls are TRBV7-8 and TRBJ2-3; D gene ambiguous. The germline V and J ends were trimmed by 5 bases and 3 bases, with 12 bases remaining between them. This CDR3 has 14 amino acids. Looked up from germline, CDR1 is SGHVS and CDR2 is FQNEAQ. The DNA of the CDR3 is TGTGCCAGCAGCCAAGAAATCGGGACAGATACGCAGTATTTT. Encoded protein: CASSQEIGTDTQYF.

This clone was observed a single time. This chain links TRBV4-2 with TRBJ1-2; weak D call: TRBD1 (6 bases). Germline CDR1 LGHNA, CDR2 YNFKEQ. The ends were cut back, 0 bases at V and 4 bases at J, with 18 bases in the middle. The CDR3 consists of 17 residues. The CDR3 region is CASSQDDRSGGGYGYTF. The CDR3 nucleotides read TGTGCCAGCAGCCAAGATGATCGTTCGGGGGGCGGCTATGGCTACACCTTC.

This clone was recorded only once. The chain links TRBV6-1 to TRBJ2-7; D is unresolved. Germline V CDR1 and CDR2: MNHNS, SASEGT. The ends were cut back, 3 bases at V and 2 bases at J, with 17 bases in the middle. There are 16 residues in the CDR3. Written as DNA, the CDR3 is TGTGCCAGCAGTGACAGATTGCAGTCTAGGCCCTACGAGCAGTACTTC. It encodes CASSDRLQSRPYEQYF.

V gene TRBV7-8 combines with J gene TRBJ2-7; the D is unclear. The CDR3 length is 15 residues. Trimming cost V 1 base and J 0 bases, with 10 bases left between them. Germline V gives CDR1 SGHVS, CDR2 FQNEAQ. CDR3 in amino acids: CASSLDPLSSYEQYF. CDR3 in DNA: TGTGCCAGCAGCTTAGATCCCTTGAGCTCCTACGAGCAGTACTTC.